One sample yielded the 6 T cell receptor beta chains listed below, sequenced in a study of identical twins. Via MiXCR, TCRdb re-called the 5' RACE reads, giving one row per CDR3 protein. The table has around 1.7 million distinct CDR3 sequences, around a third seen once. The material sequenced was cord blood. The source is a newborn girl in good health.

This clonotype was seen more than once but under ten times. J is TRBJ2-1 and V is TRBV2; weak D call: TRBD2 (6 bases). The germline V gene encodes CDR1 SNHLY and CDR2 FYNNEI. The CDR3 runs 14 residues. V was pared by 1 base and J by 7 bases, with 11 bases between. The CDR3 DNA reads TGTGCCAGCAGTGAAGGGGGGGTCCCTAATGAGCAGTTCTTC. This translates into CASSEGGVPNEQFF.

In this sample, this clonotype turned up once. The CDR3 reads CSASLGRGDNEQYF. The DNA for the CDR3 is TGCAGTGCTAGTTTGGGGCGGGGGGACAATGAGCAGTACTTC. The rearrangement links TRBV20-1 to TRBJ2-5, with 8 bases fitting TRBD2. The germline CDR1 and CDR2 sequences are DFQATT and SNEGSKA (reference sequence). Losses at the gene ends were 3 bases for V and 11 bases for J; bases not matched to a gene: 14. The CDR3 has 14 residues.

This chain joins TRBV27 and TRBJ2-3; 9 bases map to TRBD2. With 2 bases clipped from V and 4 bases from J, the junction kept 7 bases outside the gene matches. The CDR3 has 16 amino acids. The V gene's germline CDR1 is MNHEY and CDR2 SMNVEV (reference sequence). For the CDR3, the DNA is TGTGCCAGCAGTTTACTTGCGGGGGGGTCCGCAGATACGCAGTATTTT. Protein sequence: CASSLLAGGSADTQYF.

The V call is TRBV27, the J call TRBJ1-1; D possibly corresponds to TRBD1 (5 bases). The CDR3 loop spans 16 amino acids. The V end was cut by 3 bases, the J end by 1 base, with 15 bases between. From germline, CDR1 is MNHEY and CDR2 SMNVEV (reference sequence). CDR3 coding DNA: TGTGCCAGCAGTTTCGGCAGGGCAGATTCGAACACTGAAGCTTTCTTT. Translation gives CASSFGRADSNTEAFF.

This clonotype came up a few times. This sequence joins TRBV21-1 and TRBJ2-7; TRBD1 is the table's D call and was not checked against the DNA. TRBV21-1 is marked as a pseudogene. The CDR3 contains 13 residues. For the CDR3, the DNA is TGTGCCAGCAGCAAAGACAGGGCCAACGAGCAGTACTTC. Translation: CASSKDRANEQYF.

This clonotype came up many times. This sequence joins TRBV28 and TRBJ2-3; tentative D call: TRBD1 (5 bases). Trimming cost V 3 bases and J 2 bases, with 15 bases left between them. The CDR3 runs 16 residues. CDR1 and CDR2 from the germline V gene are MDHEN and SYDVKM. The CDR3 DNA sequence: TGTGCCAGCAGTTTTGGCAGGGTTGTCTCCACAGATACGCAGTATTTT. This codes for CASSFGRVVSTDTQYF.